The rows below give T cell receptor beta chains drawn from one sample of a study of blood T cell repertoires in COVID-19. The method was immunoSEQ multiplex PCR; TCRdb's version includes in-frame clones alone and lacks a portion of them. The top ten hold roughly 3.9% of the sample, which has approximately 260,000 clones, 85% to 90% seen once. The sequenced sample was peripheral blood. The origin of the receptors is a woman in her thirties or forties with acute or convalescent COVID-19. Each CDR3 is given without its conserved first and last residue. The D gene is left open where the match is weak.

v_call,d_call,j_call,cdr3_aa
TRBV9,TRBD1,TRBJ2-6,ASSVGQGNAGANVLT
TRBV19,.,TRBJ1-5,ASSLGSRLNQPQH
TRBV6-6,.,TRBJ1-5,ASSLTGQINQPQH
TRBV6-6,.,TRBJ1-1,ASDRSGTEAF
TRBV11-3,.,TRBJ1-3,ASSLGPDSSSGNTIY
TRBV5-1,TRBD1,TRBJ1-5,ASSPGQGARNQPQH
TRBV2,TRBD1,TRBJ1-5,ASRDRANQPQH
TRBV4-1,.,TRBJ1-4,ASSQVEGATNEKLF
TRBV2,TRBD2,TRBJ2-1,ASSPGLAGLNEQF
TRBV2,.,TRBJ1-2,ASRPEGGVGYGYT
TRBV5-5,.,TRBJ1-5,ASSPGGNQPQH
TRBV11-2,TRBD2,TRBJ2-5,ASSLGGWTSQETQY
TRBV7-9,TRBD1,TRBJ1-4,ASSPGTGTEKLF
TRBV27,.,TRBJ1-2,ASSDRGVLGYGYT
TRBV25-1,.,TRBJ1-2,ASSEYFASEAYGYT
TRBV6-5,.,TRBJ2-1,ASSKTLNEQF
TRBV6-5,.,TRBJ1-2,ASRELGGYGYT
TRBV29-1,.,TRBJ2-1,SVESGVNEQF
TRBV4-1,TRBD2,TRBJ2-5,ASSQSSGGVVGTQY
TRBV5-1,.,TRBJ1-1,ASSFRAGEAF
TRBV6-5,TRBD1,TRBJ2-1,ASRTGIRSSNEQF
TRBV5-1,.,TRBJ2-5,ASSLDRVRETQY
TRBV6-5,TRBD1,TRBJ1-1,ASNQGASTEAF
TRBV7-2,.,TRBJ1-4,ASSSGGVNEKLF
TRBV19,.,TRBJ1-3,ATSQLNSGNTIY
TRBV6-2/TRBV6-3,TRBD2,TRBJ2-5,ASSSRGLAGGPNLLRETQY
TRBV10-3,.,TRBJ1-1,AISESGPGTEAF
TRBV5-4,.,TRBJ2-3,ASSLSGDTQY
TRBV3-1/TRBV3-2,.,TRBJ2-2,ASSQVPLTGELF
TRBV6-1,TRBD1,TRBJ1-5,ASSEGTGTRQPQH
TRBV24-1,.,TRBJ2-3,ATSDFGGGPTDTQY
TRBV25-1,TRBD2,TRBJ2-5,ASSEEGAGLGTQY
TRBV4-1,TRBD1,TRBJ2-1,ASSQFPPGQGNEQF
TRBV7-9,.,TRBJ1-6,ASSLEQIPLH
TRBV3-1/TRBV3-2,.,TRBJ1-3,ATKGQGNTIY
TRBV6-5,.,TRBJ1-1,ASSYSAGGTEAF
TRBV6-6,TRBD2,TRBJ2-1,ASSRSTSGGTYNEQF
TRBV7-9,TRBD1,TRBJ1-5,ASSGGTGIFQPQH
TRBV4-1,.,TRBJ1-2,ASSRLLTSGTRREGYT
TRBV3-1/TRBV3-2,TRBD1,TRBJ1-2,ASSFDPRTGGYGYT
TRBV11-2,TRBD1,TRBJ1-4,ASRTGTALGATNEKLF
TRBV7-9,.,TRBJ1-5,ASSFSPGNQPQH
TRBV5-6,TRBD1,TRBJ1-6,ASSRQGSSYNSPLH
TRBV19,.,TRBJ1-1,ASSPKGANTEAF
TRBV7-2,TRBD1,TRBJ1-2,ASSLATTGANYGYT
TRBV24-1,TRBD1,TRBJ2-3,ATSDRSPGTGAPRDTQY
TRBV2,.,TRBJ1-5,ASGADLSNQPQH
TRBV19,TRBD1,TRBJ1-5,ASSPGQGGLSNQPQH
TRBV6-1,TRBD1,TRBJ2-3,ASSETGGLGDTQY
TRBV11-2,TRBD1,TRBJ2-2,ASSQDRGIGELF
TRBV27,TRBD2,TRBJ2-3,ATRVGAGRRDTQY
TRBV19,.,TRBJ1-4,ASSMTPGQNEKLF
TRBV19,TRBD1,TRBJ1-2,ASSSRTGST
TRBV7-3,.,TRBJ2-6,ASSFFFLGADSHSGANVLT
TRBV19,TRBD1,TRBJ2-5,ASSIGDRGLETQY